These T cell receptor beta chains were read from a single sample in a study of shared clonotypes between healthy human individuals. Sequencing used immunoSEQ multiplex PCR; TCRdb keeps in-frame clones, though not all of them. The data contain 1.6 million or so clones, around 97% of them seen just once; the ten biggest clones take up roughly 1.1%. The sequenced sample was naive CD4+ T cells sorted from blood. The receptor source for this set is a man aged 25 to 40 in good health. CDR3s include the opening cysteine and the closing phenylalanine or tryptophan. The D gene is left open where the match is weak. Size tells how often a clone was seen (once, few, many) or the class of an expanded clone, and some rows leave it out.

TRBV6-4	-	TRBJ2-3	-	TGTGCCAGCAGTGACGAGGACAGACACACAGATACGCAGTATTTT	CASSDEDRHTDTQYF
TRBV28	-	TRBJ2-5	-	TGTGCCAGCGGAACGGGGCCGGAGACCCAGTACTTC	CASGTGPETQYF
TRBV5-1	-	TRBJ2-3	-	TGCGCCAGCCGAGGGAACAGGACAGATACGCAGTATTTT	CASRGNRTDTQYF
TRBV6-5	-	TRBJ2-2	-	TGTGCCAGCTCAACCTTTACAGGGTCCGGGGAGCTGTTTTTT	CASSTFTGSGELFF
TRBV13	-	TRBJ2-7	-	TGTGCCAGCAGCTTGGCCGGGACGGGTCCCTACGAGCAGTACTTC	CASSLAGTGPYEQYF
TRBV19	-	TRBJ2-7	-	TGTGCCAGTAGTGCAGGCCGAAGCTCCTACGAGCAGTACTTC	CASSAGRSSYEQYF
TRBV5-8	-	TRBJ2-5	TRBD1	TGTGCCAGCAGCATAGAGTGGGACAGGTTAGGAAGAGAGACCCAGTACTTC	CASSIEWDRLGRETQYF
TRBV5-6	-	TRBJ1-2	TRBD1	TGTGCCAGCAGCTCCCCTGACAGGGTAGGGTACTATGGCTACACCTTC	CASSSPDRVGYYGYTF
TRBV16	-	TRBJ2-7	-	TGTGCCAGCAGCGACGAAGGATACGAGCAGTACTTC	CASSDEGYEQYF
TRBV7-3	-	TRBJ2-7	-	TGTGCCAGCAGCCCAGGGGGGTCTCGCTACGAGCAGTACTTC	CASSPGGSRYEQYF
TRBV10-1	-	TRBJ2-1	-	TGCGCCAGCAGTGAGTGGAGGGCTAGCTCCTACAATGAGCAGTTCTTC	CASSEWRASSYNEQFF
TRBV7-2	-	TRBJ2-7	-	TGTGCCAGCAGCATCCACAGGGCGGCCTACGAGCAGTACTTC	CASSIHRAAYEQYF
TRBV5-5	-	TRBJ2-2	TRBD1	TGTGCCAGCAGACTACCGGGACAGGGGAGCGCCGGGGAGCTGTTTTTT	CASRLPGQGSAGELFF
TRBV28	-	TRBJ2-1	TRBD2	TGTGCCAGCAGTTTTGCTAGCGGGAGTCCCAGCTCCTACAATGAGCAGTTCTTC	CASSFASGSPSSYNEQFF
TRBV6-5	-	TRBJ2-7	-	TGTGCCAGCAGTTACTCCGGGACTTACGAGCAGTACTTC	CASSYSGTYEQYF
TRBV18	-	TRBJ2-3	-	TGTGCCAGCTCACCATCCGGCAGCACAGATACGCAGTATTTT	CASSPSGSTDTQYF
TRBV18	-	TRBJ2-7	-	TGTGCCAGCTCACTGGGACGCAGCTACGAGCAGTACTTC	CASSLGRSYEQYF
TRBV9	-	TRBJ2-5	TRBD2	TGTGCCAGCAGCGTAGGAGGGTGGTCTAGCGGGGCCAGGGGGGAGACCCAGTACTTC	CASSVGGWSSGARGETQYF
TRBV9	-	TRBJ2-3	TRBD2	TGTGCCAGCAGCGTAGGGGCGGGAGAAAGTACAGATACGCAGTATTTT	CASSVGAGESTDTQYF
TRBV18	-	TRBJ1-2	-	TGTGCCAGCTCACAGGGCCACGGGGCTGGCTACACCTTC	CASSQGHGAGYTF
TRBV28	-	TRBJ2-4	-	TGTGCCAGCAGTTTGGTTCTGGACATTCAGTACTTC	CASSLVLDIQYF
TRBV9	-	TRBJ2-7	TRBD2	TGTGCCAGCAGCGTAGAAGCGGGAGTCAGGAACGAGCAGTACTTC	CASSVEAGVRNEQYF
TRBV13	-	TRBJ2-3	TRBD1	TGTGCCAGCAGCCTCCGGGACAGCCGCACGGATACGCAGTATTTT	CASSLRDSRTDTQYF
TRBV19	-	TRBJ2-1	-	TGTGCCAGTAGTACGGACTACAATGAGCAGTTCTTC	CASSTDYNEQFF
TRBV14	-	TRBJ2-7	-	TGTGCCAGCAGCCAAGTGCCCTACGAGCAGTACTTC	CASSQVPYEQYF
TRBV14	once	TRBJ2-1	TRBD1	TGTGCCAGCAGCCGAGCAGGGACAGGGAGGTATGAGCAGTTCTTC	CASSRAGTGRYEQFF
TRBV14	-	TRBJ2-7	-	TGTGCCAGCAGCCAAGATCTCAGCCCTTCCTACGAGCAGTACTTC	CASSQDLSPSYEQYF
TRBV7-6	-	TRBJ2-7	-	TGTGCCAGCAGCTTAGCCGTCCAGGGCCCCCAAGGCGAGCAGTACTTC	CASSLAVQGPQGEQYF
TRBV27	-	TRBJ2-7	-	TGTGCCAGCAGTCCCGGGCGACAGGCCCGAAATGAGCAGTACTTC	CASSPGRQARNEQYF
TRBV5-4	-	TRBJ2-7	TRBD2	TGTGCCAGCAGCTTGGTTACTAGCGGTTACGAGCAGTACTTC	CASSLVTSGYEQYF
TRBV10-2	-	TRBJ2-2	-	TGCGCCAGCAGTGTAGCTAGCGCCTCCACCGGGGAGCTGTTTTTT	CASSVASASTGELFF
TRBV19	-	TRBJ2-7	-	TGTGCCAGTAGTAGGAACCCCGGGACAAGGAACGAGCAGTACTTC	CASSRNPGTRNEQYF
TRBV4-1	-	TRBJ2-5	-	TGCGCCAGCAGCCCCGTGGCCCGTGAGACCCAGTACTTC	CASSPVARETQYF
TRBV19	-	TRBJ1-1	-	TGTGCCAGTAGTCGGACACCCCAGGGAGCTTTCTTT	CASSRTPQGAFF
TRBV5-1	-	TRBJ2-7	TRBD2	TGCGCCACAGCACAAACTAGCGGAACCTACGAGCAGTACTTC	CATAQTSGTYEQYF
TRBV11-3	-	TRBJ2-7	TRBD1	TGTGCCAGCAGCTTAAGCAACGGGACAGGGGGCCACGAGCAGTACTTC	CASSLSNGTGGHEQYF
TRBV15	-	TRBJ2-1	-	TGTGCCACCAGCAGAAACAGGGACAATGAGCAGTTCTTC	CATSRNRDNEQFF
TRBV5-1	-	TRBJ2-7	TRBD1	TGCGCCAGCAGCCGGGGACAGCCAGGCGACGAGCAGTACTTC	CASSRGQPGDEQYF
TRBV11-2	-	TRBJ1-3	-	TGTGCCAGCAGCGGCCGGACAGCGATCTCTGGAAACACCATATATTTT	CASSGRTAISGNTIYF
TRBV20-1	-	TRBJ2-5	-	TGCAGTGCTAGGGTAGCCGAGACCCAGTACTTC	CSARVAETQYF
TRBV11-3	-	TRBJ2-1	-	TGTGCCAGCAGCCTCGGACCCTACAATGAGCAGTTCTTC	CASSLGPYNEQFF
TRBV5-5	-	TRBJ2-7	TRBD1	TGTGCCAGCAGCTTCTGGGACAGGGTCTACGAGCAGTACTTC	CASSFWDRVYEQYF
TRBV11-2	-	TRBJ2-1	TRBD2	TGTGCCAGCAGCGGGAGGGGACTAGCGGGAGGGGCCTACAATGAGCAGTTCTTC	CASSGRGLAGGAYNEQFF
TRBV9	once	TRBJ2-5	-	TGTGCCAGCAGCGTAGGTGTAAGGGAGACCCAGTACTTC	CASSVGVRETQYF
TRBV19	-	TRBJ2-7	TRBD1	TGTGCCAGTAGCCCGGGACAGGGGACCCACGAGCAGTACTTC	CASSPGQGTHEQYF
TRBV7-8	-	TRBJ2-7	TRBD2	TGTGCCAGCAGCCCCATAGCGGGGACTAGCGGACTTAACTCCTACGAGCAGTACTTC	CASSPIAGTSGLNSYEQYF
TRBV4-3	-	TRBJ2-7	TRBD1	TGCGCCAGCAGCCAACGGGACAGTAATTATCTCGAGCAGTACTTC	CASSQRDSNYLEQYF
TRBV7-2	-	TRBJ2-2	-	TGTGCCAGCAGCCCCAGGCGGGCCACCGGGGAGCTGTTTTTT	CASSPRRATGELFF
TRBV5-1	-	TRBJ1-5	-	TGCGCCAGCAGCTTGGACAGCAATCAGCCCCAGCATTTT	CASSLDSNQPQHF
TRBV19	-	TRBJ2-3	-	TGTGCCAGTAGCGGGAGTGATATGGATACGCAGTATTTT	CASSGSDMDTQYF
TRBV5-1	-	TRBJ2-3	TRBD2	TGCGCCAGCAGCGTCTACCCTAGCGGGAGCTTGGCAGATACGCAGTATTTT	CASSVYPSGSLADTQYF
TRBV6-1	-	TRBJ2-7	-	TGTGCCACCACAAGCGGGTCCTCCTACGAGCAGTACTTC	CATTSGSSYEQYF
TRBV7-3	once	TRBJ2-3	-	TGTGCCAGCAGCGGGCAGGGTGCAGATACGCAGTATTTT	CASSGQGADTQYF
TRBV7-7	few	TRBJ2-2	TRBD1	TGTGCTAGCAGTCGAGACAGGGTTTTCTCCGGGGAGCTGTTTTTT	CASSRDRVFSGELFF
TRBV28	-	TRBJ2-4	-	TGTGCCAGCCGATGCACAGGTTGTGAAGCCAAAAACATTCAGTACTTC	CASRCTGCEAKNIQYF
TRBV7-6	-	TRBJ2-5	-	TGTGCCAGCAGACAACAAGGGCCGGAGACCCAGTACTTC	CASRQQGPETQYF
TRBV9	-	TRBJ2-2	-	TGTGCCAGCAGCGTAGAGGGACAGAACACCGGGGAGCTGTTTTTT	CASSVEGQNTGELFF
TRBV28	-	TRBJ2-7	TRBD2	TGTGCCAGCAGGCCCGGGACTAGAGGAGTCCACGAGCAGTACTTC	CASRPGTRGVHEQYF
TRBV6-4	-	TRBJ2-5	-	TGTGCCAGCAGTGACTCAACTCCGGGCAGGGTCAGCGAGACCCAGTACTTC	CASSDSTPGRVSETQYF
TRBV9	-	TRBJ2-7	-	TGTGCCAGCAGCGTAGGGACAGTAACCTACGAGCAGTACTTC	CASSVGTVTYEQYF